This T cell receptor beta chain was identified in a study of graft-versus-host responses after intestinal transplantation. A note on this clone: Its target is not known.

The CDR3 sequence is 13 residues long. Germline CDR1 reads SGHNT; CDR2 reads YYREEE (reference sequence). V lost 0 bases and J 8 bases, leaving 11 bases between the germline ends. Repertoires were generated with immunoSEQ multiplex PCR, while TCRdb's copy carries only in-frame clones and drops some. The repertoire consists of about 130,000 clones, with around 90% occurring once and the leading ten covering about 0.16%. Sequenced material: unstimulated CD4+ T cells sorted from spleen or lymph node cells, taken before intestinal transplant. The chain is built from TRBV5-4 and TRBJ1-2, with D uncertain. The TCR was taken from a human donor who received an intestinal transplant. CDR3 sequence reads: CASSLEGISGYTF. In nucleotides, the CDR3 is TGTGCCAGCAGCTTGGAAGGTATAAGCGGCTACACCTTC.